One and the same sample provided the 2 T cell receptor beta chains below, sequenced in a study of circulating CD8 cells and anti-PD-1 response in melanoma. Using approximately 15 ng of total RNA, TCR libraries were made with the QIAseq Immune Repertoire TCR panel. TCRdb processed the reads anew with MiXCR; each CDR3 protein has one entry. The sample lists some 430 distinct CDR3 sequences, 9.3% occurring once. Four subsets defined by PD-1 and/or TIGIT were sorted from live CD3+CD8+TCRalphabeta+ cells. The sample here was CD8+ T cells from PBMCs, taken at baseline or after one month of anti-PD-1 therapy (not recorded which). The source of these receptors is a human donor with melanoma.

Notes on this clonotype: With a much larger clone just one base away, this may be a read error. The genes are TRBV29-1 and TRBJ1-1; TRBD1 might be the D (6 bases). CDR3 size: 11 residues. The V and J ends lost 7 bases and 7 bases respectively, with 13 bases between them. CDR1 and CDR2 (germline): SQVTM, ANQGSEA. In nucleotides, the CDR3 is TGCAGCGGTAAACCGACAGGTGAAGCTTTCTTT. It is translated as CSGKPTGEAFF.

Judged by abundance, this clonotype is medium-sized. The chain is built from TRBV4-3 and TRBJ2-2; D ambiguous. The CDR3 is 14 amino acids. V lost 4 bases, J lost 6 bases, and 12 bases lay in between. Germline values: CDR1 LGHNA, CDR2 YSLEER. In DNA, the CDR3 is TGCGCCAGCAGCCTAGAGGAGTCAGCCGGGGAGCTGTTTTTT. Protein product: CASSLEESAGELFF.